This T cell receptor beta chain was observed in a study of identical twins. Trimming cost V 7 bases and J 2 bases; bases outside gene matches: 8. The V gene's germline CDR1 is MNHNS and CDR2 SASEGT. CDR3 size: 15 residues. Only healthy Caucasians were included as donors. TCRdb reprocessed the 5' RACE reads via MiXCR and lists one record per CDR3 protein. The table shows a few hundred thousand distinct CDR3 sequences, with over 12% occurring only once. To note about this clonotype: Its antigen is not identified.

Study-level results: A lower insertion count was a feature of abundant cord blood beta clonotypes, with no such feature in memory repertoires.

The sample was also reused in another study, on yellow fever vaccine responses in identical twins.

The chain uses TRBV6-1 and TRBJ2-1; 7 bases line up with TRBD1. This sequence originates from a woman between 18 and 29 years old in good health. What was sequenced was CD4+ T cells sorted from blood. CDR3 region: CASIGGGAPYNEQFF. CDR3 bases: TGTGCCAGCATAGGGGGCGGAGCTCCCTACAATGAGCAGTTCTTC.